The source of this T cell receptor (beta chain) is a study of identical twins. Study results and caveats: Partial confounding of zero-insertion analyses by invariant MAIT and iNKT cells was possible. Out-of-frame alpha sequences common to twins exhibited a surplus of low generation probability. Out-of-frame TCR alpha sharing in monozygotic twins exceeded recombination model predictions.

This clonotype was counted between two and nine times. Its antigen is not identified. MiXCR, applied by TCRdb to the 5' RACE reads, yields one record per CDR3 protein. The table records about 720,000 distinct CDR3 sequences, over 8.5% of them present only once. The CDR3 extends over 16 amino acids. Germline V lookup: CDR1 MNHNS, CDR2 SASEGT. Trimming stripped 6 bases from V and 8 bases from J, with 23 bases between. In addition, the sample was reused for a study of yellow fever vaccine responses in identical twins.

This TCR was sampled from a woman under 30 in good health. J is TRBJ2-1 and V is TRBV6-1; a possible D gene is TRBD2 (6 bases). The sample consisted of PBMCs. DNA for the CDR3: TGTGCCAGCAGCAGCCTTGGAGGGGCTAATTTGGATGAGCAGTTCTTC. Residues: CASSSLGGANLDEQFF.